The TCR beta chain described here comes from a study of glioma-infiltrating T cells. The iRepertoire nested amplicon-rescue multiplex PCR amplified TCR alpha and beta CDR3s from RNA. TCRdb itself ran the multiplex PCR reads through MiXCR, one entry per CDR3 protein. This sample has more than 300,000 distinct CDR3 sequences, with roughly two fifths found just once. Germline assignment: CDR1 SGHTA and CDR2 FQGNSA. Trimming cost V 3 bases and J 7 bases; bases outside gene matches: 4. This CDR3 has 14 residues. V gene TRBV7-2 combines with J gene TRBJ2-2; the match to TRBD1 covers 8 bases. The TCR comes from a human donor with low-grade glioma or glioblastoma, undergoing nonglioma brain surgery, or in good health (not recorded which). The sample was glioma tissue, nonneoplastic brain tissue, or PBMCs (not recorded which). The CDR3 nucleotides read TGTGCCAGCAGCTTTTACAGGGGGGTCGGGGAGCTGTTTTTT. Its protein is CASSFYRGVGELFF.